This T cell receptor (beta chain) derives from a study of blood T cells in healthy people across ages (dated by TCRdb to about 2015). With respect to the entire study: Template switching captured roughly one uniquely barcoded TCR beta cDNA molecule per two T cells in model experiments. Donors were grouped into four age groups: young (average 16 years), middle-aged (less than 40), aged (roughly 62) and long-lived (about 90). The study analyzed two additional independent replicas of 1 million unique cDNA reads from the same blood draw for two donors, one aged 18 to 29 and one aged 80 or older. Using deep sequencing normalized with unique cDNA molecular identifiers, the study measured how TCR beta repertoire diversity changes with age. To avoid experimental bias, donors of different ages were randomly spread across the sequencing lanes. Overall study outcomes, separate from this receptor: As age increased, observed TCR beta diversity per million T cells dropped in a roughly linear way, and a significant reduction was already evident by age around 41. Compared with the aged group, the long-lived group had more naive CD4+ T cells, fewer expanded clones and increased TCR diversity, a pattern suggesting age selection. Estimates of total diversity based on one million sequenced T cells were considered lower bounds and underestimates. Donor CMV infection status was unknown, potentially confounding age-related changes in expanded clonotypes. The percentage of naive T cells measured by flow cytometry correlated strongly with observed TCR beta diversity. Bulk unsorted PBMC profiling prevented conclusive comparison of naive and antigen-experienced compartments.

In this sample, this clonotype turned up a few times. It lacks a known antigen. Base qualities are not provided; no much larger clone lies one nucleotide away. Library construction relied on 5' RACE. Sequencing was performed on an Illumina HiSeq 2500. A second PCR of roughly 7 to 11 cycles was performed with a sample-barcoded 5' primer and a J-beta primer mix. A template-switch 5' adaptor carrying 12 random nucleotides introduced a unique molecular identifier onto each TCR beta cDNA molecule. Each sample yielded at least 2.5 million CDR3-containing paired-end reads. The Mint cDNA synthesis kit, primed by a TRBC-specific oligonucleotide, was used to synthesize first-strand cDNA from all RNA. Following uracil-DNA glycosylase treatment, all cDNA underwent a first 18-cycle PCR with the universal primers M1SS and BC2_uni_R. Per the authors' processing: Normalization of each sample was performed by random selection of 1 million high-quality reads, each carrying a distinct molecular identifier. Reads with shared molecular identifiers were discarded instead of being binned into consensus sequences. MiTCR, with a Q25 quality threshold and the strictest error-elimination algorithm, was used for CDR3 identification, clonotype clustering and error correction. Lower-bound total TCR beta diversity was estimated with a nonparametric unseen species model using Euler transformation. TCRdb took the public reads, trimmed them with fastp at Q25, ran MiXCR for clone calling and kept in-frame beta chains. Rows matching on CDR3 protein sequence are summarized as one entry with the most common DNA and genes. The V and J calls here are based on TCRdb, not the publication. The table for this sample lists about 780,000 distinct CDR3 sequences; 46% of them were counted only once. Together, the top ten hold around a sixth of the sample.

The 39 donors, aged roughly 6 to 95 years, were systemically healthy Caucasian individuals from Russia. Each donor gave 8 to 10 milliliters of peripheral blood, drawn into EDTA-treated Vacutainer tubes. Ficoll-Paque density-gradient centrifugation was used to isolate PBMCs, with at least 6.5 million per sample. Total RNA, at least 6 micrograms per sample, was extracted from PBMCs with Trizol reagent. For every donor, flow cytometry on a PBMC aliquot measured the percentage of naive CD45RAhigh/CD27high T cells. V lost 0 bases and J lost 2 bases, and the count of bases not matched to a germline gene is 5. The CDR3 spans 15 residues, from the cysteine through the phenylalanine. The read is trimmed to its CDR3 DNA, 45 bases read in frame from base 1. Per the germline V gene (reference sequence), DFQATT is the CDR1 and SNEGSKA is the CDR2.

The sequence came from a man aged 80 or over in good health. Sequencing was carried out using blood. The sequence is built from TRBV20-1 and TRBJ2-7, with 9 central nucleotides matching TRBD2. The sequence in DNA is TGCAGTGCTAGAGATCCCCAGCGGGAGGCCTACGAGCAGTACTTC. This yields the protein CSARDPQREAYEQYF.